This is a list of T cell receptor beta chains from one sample in a study of vaccination effects on CD4 cells after COVID-19. The antigens of these receptors remain unknown. The data were produced by immunoSEQ multiplex PCR, yet TCRdb's version contains in-frame clones alone and is incomplete. Here the sample spans some 35,000 clones, approximately 84% being singletons. This specimen consisted of CD4+ T cells from PBMCs cultured with HCoV-NL63 spike peptides, obtained after COVID-19 vaccination. Receptor source: a human donor who received a COVID-19 vaccine. Some clones in this sample may be carry-over from other donors' samples. Both conserved end residues are part of each CDR3. D genes are given only for firm matches. Not every row has a clone size; where given, it reads once, few, many or a size class.

clone_size: NA
d_call: TRBD1
v_call: TRBV9
j_call: TRBJ1-3
cdr3_aa: CASSDGQGSGNTIYF
cdr3_nt: TGTGCCAGCAGCGACGGACAGGGTTCTGGAAACACCATATATTTT

clone_size: few
d_call: TRBD1
v_call: TRBV9
j_call: TRBJ2-1
cdr3_aa: CASTRTGYNEQFF
cdr3_nt: TGTGCCAGCACTCGGACAGGATACAATGAGCAGTTCTTC

clone_size: NA
d_call: TRBD1
v_call: TRBV28
j_call: TRBJ2-5
cdr3_aa: CASTQTGVRDQYF
cdr3_nt: TGTGCCAGCACCCAGACAGGGGTGCGGGACCAGTACTTC

clone_size: NA
d_call: NA
v_call: TRBV9
j_call: TRBJ2-2
cdr3_aa: CASSVREANTGELFF
cdr3_nt: TGTGCCAGCAGCGTACGAGAAGCGAACACCGGGGAGCTGTTTTTT

clone_size: NA
d_call: TRBD1
v_call: TRBV2
j_call: TRBJ1-1
cdr3_aa: CASSESAGGGREAFF
cdr3_nt: TGTGCCAGCAGTGAATCGGCAGGGGGGGGTCGGGAAGCTTTCTTT

clone_size: NA
d_call: NA
v_call: TRBV9
j_call: TRBJ2-2
cdr3_aa: CASSVTQSANTGELFF
cdr3_nt: TGTGCCAGCAGCGTAACACAGAGCGCGAACACCGGGGAGCTGTTTTTT

clone_size: NA
d_call: NA
v_call: TRBV5-1
j_call: TRBJ1-2
cdr3_aa: CASSLDGSGSVGYTF
cdr3_nt: TGCGCCAGCAGCTTGGATGGGTCGGGGTCGGTCGGCTACACCTTC

clone_size: NA
d_call: TRBD1
v_call: TRBV5-1
j_call: TRBJ2-1
cdr3_aa: CASSIGTDNEQFF
cdr3_nt: TGCGCCAGCTCAATTGGGACAGACAATGAGCAGTTCTTC

clone_size: NA
d_call: NA
v_call: TRBV6-2/TRBV6-3
j_call: TRBJ2-3
cdr3_aa: CASSYGGFNTDTQYF
cdr3_nt: TGTGCCAGCAGTTACGGGGGCTTTAACACAGATACGCAGTATTTT

clone_size: NA
d_call: NA
v_call: TRBV7-2
j_call: TRBJ1-2
cdr3_aa: CASSLQVTVEGRGYTF
cdr3_nt: TGTGCCAGCAGCTTACAAGTGACAGTAGAGGGTCGTGGCTACACCTTC

clone_size: few
d_call: NA
v_call: TRBV7-3
j_call: TRBJ2-1
cdr3_aa: CASSPTGSYNEQFF
cdr3_nt: TGTGCCAGCAGCCCCACTGGCTCCTACAATGAGCAGTTCTTC

clone_size: NA
d_call: NA
v_call: TRBV6-2/TRBV6-3
j_call: TRBJ1-1
cdr3_aa: CASSGAWATEAFF
cdr3_nt: TGTGCCAGCAGTGGGGCCTGGGCCACTGAAGCTTTCTTT

clone_size: NA
d_call: NA
v_call: TRBV11-3
j_call: TRBJ2-2
cdr3_aa: CASSLARDDTGELFF
cdr3_nt: TGTGCCAGCAGCTTAGCGCGGGATGACACCGGGGAGCTGTTTTTT

clone_size: NA
d_call: NA
v_call: TRBV7-2
j_call: TRBJ2-2
cdr3_aa: CASSITRDTGELFF
cdr3_nt: TGTGCCAGCAGCATTACAAGAGACACCGGGGAGCTGTTTTTT

clone_size: NA
d_call: NA
v_call: TRBV7-2
j_call: TRBJ2-3
cdr3_aa: CASSLRMGGTQYF
cdr3_nt: TGTGCCAGCAGCTTAAGGATGGGAGGTACGCAGTATTTT

clone_size: NA
d_call: NA
v_call: TRBV5-1
j_call: TRBJ2-5
cdr3_aa: CASSRGLQETQYF
cdr3_nt: TGCGCCAGCAGCAGGGGACTCCAAGAGACCCAGTACTTC

clone_size: NA
d_call: NA
v_call: TRBV9
j_call: TRBJ1-6
cdr3_aa: CASSPRPEGLRSPLHF
cdr3_nt: TGTGCCAGCAGCCCCCGGCCAGAGGGGCTTCGATCACCCCTCCACTTT

clone_size: NA
d_call: NA
v_call: TRBV6-6
j_call: TRBJ1-2
cdr3_aa: CASSPPTGTRGYTF
cdr3_nt: TGTGCCAGCAGTCCTCCTACAGGGACACGTGGCTACACCTTC

clone_size: NA
d_call: TRBD1
v_call: TRBV18
j_call: TRBJ1-4
cdr3_aa: CASSPNRGEKLFF
cdr3_nt: TGTGCCAGCTCACCCAACAGGGGTGAAAAACTGTTTTTT

clone_size: NA
d_call: TRBD1
v_call: TRBV19
j_call: TRBJ1-1
cdr3_aa: CASSPDRMNTEAFF
cdr3_nt: TGTGCCAGTAGTCCGGACAGGATGAACACTGAAGCTTTCTTT

clone_size: NA
d_call: NA
v_call: TRBV6-5
j_call: TRBJ2-5
cdr3_aa: CASSRDRGLQETQYF
cdr3_nt: TGTGCCAGCAGTCGCGATCGGGGGCTCCAAGAGACCCAGTACTTC

clone_size: NA
d_call: TRBD1
v_call: TRBV27
j_call: TRBJ1-5
cdr3_aa: CASSLEGQGLRQPQHF
cdr3_nt: TGTGCCAGCAGTTTAGAAGGACAGGGTCTCCGACAGCCCCAGCATTTT

clone_size: NA
d_call: NA
v_call: TRBV9
j_call: TRBJ1-5
cdr3_aa: CASSVDGVQPQHF
cdr3_nt: TGTGCCAGCAGCGTAGATGGGGTGCAGCCCCAGCATTTT

clone_size: NA
d_call: TRBD2
v_call: TRBV18
j_call: TRBJ2-3
cdr3_aa: CASSLTSGAQDTQYF
cdr3_nt: TGTGCCAGCTCACTGACTAGCGGGGCGCAAGATACGCAGTATTTT

clone_size: NA
d_call: NA
v_call: TRBV19
j_call: TRBJ1-2
cdr3_aa: CASTLRFRTDYGYTF
cdr3_nt: TGTGCCAGTACCCTAAGGTTCCGGACGGACTATGGCTACACCTTC

clone_size: NA
d_call: NA
v_call: TRBV5-5
j_call: TRBJ1-2
cdr3_aa: CASSLQIDGYTF
cdr3_nt: TGTGCCAGCAGCCTTCAGATCGATGGCTACACCTTC

clone_size: NA
d_call: NA
v_call: TRBV7-3
j_call: TRBJ2-3
cdr3_aa: CASSPSLAETSTDTQYF
cdr3_nt: TGTGCCAGCAGCCCCAGCCTAGCAGAGACTAGCACAGATACGCAGTATTTT

clone_size: NA
d_call: NA
v_call: TRBV9
j_call: TRBJ2-1
cdr3_aa: CASSVAALGTLGNEQFF
cdr3_nt: TGTGCCAGCAGCGTAGCCGCCCTTGGGACCTTAGGGAATGAGCAGTTCTTC

clone_size: NA
d_call: NA
v_call: TRBV19
j_call: TRBJ1-2
cdr3_aa: CASSIRDGTYGYTF
cdr3_nt: TGTGCCAGTAGTATACGGGACGGGACCTATGGCTACACCTTC

clone_size: NA
d_call: NA
v_call: TRBV27
j_call: TRBJ1-2
cdr3_aa: CASSLFAGGGGYTF
cdr3_nt: TGTGCCAGCAGTTTATTTGCGGGAGGTGGGGGCTACACCTTC

clone_size: NA
d_call: NA
v_call: TRBV2
j_call: TRBJ1-2
cdr3_aa: CASSEWSRGYTF
cdr3_nt: TGTGCCAGCAGTGAGTGGAGTAGAGGCTACACCTTC

clone_size: NA
d_call: NA
v_call: TRBV24-1
j_call: TRBJ2-1
cdr3_aa: CATSDSGLRDEQFF
cdr3_nt: TGTGCCACCAGTGATTCGGGCCTACGGGATGAGCAGTTCTTC

clone_size: NA
d_call: NA
v_call: TRBV3-1/TRBV3-2
j_call: TRBJ1-3
cdr3_aa: CASSQVYGSGNTIYF
cdr3_nt: TGTGCCAGCAGCCAAGTGTACGGCTCTGGAAACACCATATATTTT

clone_size: NA
d_call: TRBD1
v_call: TRBV6-5
j_call: TRBJ1-1
cdr3_aa: CASSSTGGAFF
cdr3_nt: TGTGCCAGCAGTTCCACAGGGGGAGCTTTCTTT

clone_size: NA
d_call: TRBD1
v_call: TRBV19
j_call: TRBJ1-5
cdr3_aa: CASSDRTGAANQPQHF
cdr3_nt: TGTGCCAGTAGTGACCGTACAGGGGCCGCCAATCAGCCCCAGCATTTT

clone_size: NA
d_call: NA
v_call: TRBV5-1
j_call: TRBJ1-4
cdr3_aa: CASSLRGGATNEKLFF
cdr3_nt: TGCGCCAGCAGCTTGCGCGGGGGGGCAACTAATGAAAAACTGTTTTTT

clone_size: NA
d_call: TRBD1
v_call: TRBV19
j_call: TRBJ1-2
cdr3_aa: CASSPETGSTDGYTF
cdr3_nt: TGTGCCAGTAGCCCTGAGACAGGGAGTACGGATGGCTACACCTTC

clone_size: NA
d_call: TRBD1
v_call: TRBV7-9
j_call: TRBJ2-5
cdr3_aa: CASQRTGSETQYF
cdr3_nt: TGTGCCAGCCAGAGGACAGGGTCGGAGACCCAGTACTTC

clone_size: few
d_call: NA
v_call: TRBV11-2
j_call: TRBJ2-2
cdr3_aa: CASSQEPGTTGELFF
cdr3_nt: TGTGCCAGCAGCCAGGAACCGGGGACCACCGGGGAGCTGTTTTTT